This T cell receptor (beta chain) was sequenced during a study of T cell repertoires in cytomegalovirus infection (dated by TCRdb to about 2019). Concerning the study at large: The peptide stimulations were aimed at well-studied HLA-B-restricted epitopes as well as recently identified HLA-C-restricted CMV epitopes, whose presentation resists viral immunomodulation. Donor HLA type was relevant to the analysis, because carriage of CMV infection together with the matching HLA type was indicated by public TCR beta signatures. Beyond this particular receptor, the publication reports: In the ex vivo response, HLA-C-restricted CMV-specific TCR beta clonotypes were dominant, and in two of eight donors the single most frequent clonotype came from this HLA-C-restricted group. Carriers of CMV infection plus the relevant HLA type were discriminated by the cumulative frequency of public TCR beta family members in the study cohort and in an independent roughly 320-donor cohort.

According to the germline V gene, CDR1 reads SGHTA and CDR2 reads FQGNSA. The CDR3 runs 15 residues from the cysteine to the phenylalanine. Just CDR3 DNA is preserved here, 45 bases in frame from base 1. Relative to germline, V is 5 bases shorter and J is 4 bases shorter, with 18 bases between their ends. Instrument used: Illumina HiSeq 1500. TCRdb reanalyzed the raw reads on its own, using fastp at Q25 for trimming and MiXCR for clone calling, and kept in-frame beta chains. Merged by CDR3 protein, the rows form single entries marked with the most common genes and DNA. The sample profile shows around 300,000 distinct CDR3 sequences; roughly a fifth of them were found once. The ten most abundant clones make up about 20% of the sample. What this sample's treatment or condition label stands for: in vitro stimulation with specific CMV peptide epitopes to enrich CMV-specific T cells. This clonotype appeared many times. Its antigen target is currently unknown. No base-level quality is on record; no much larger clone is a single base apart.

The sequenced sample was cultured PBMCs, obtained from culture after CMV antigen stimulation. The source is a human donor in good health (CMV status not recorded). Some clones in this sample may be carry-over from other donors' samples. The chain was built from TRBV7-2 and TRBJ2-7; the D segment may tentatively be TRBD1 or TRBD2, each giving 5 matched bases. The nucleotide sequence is TGTGCCAGCAGCGGGACGGTGCGGCCAATATACGAGCAGTACTTC. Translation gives CASSGTVRPIYEQYF. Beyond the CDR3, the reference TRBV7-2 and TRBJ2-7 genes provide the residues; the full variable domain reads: GAGVSQSPSNKVTEKGKDVELRCDPISGHTALYWYRQSLGQGLEFLIYFQGNSAPDKSGLPSDRFSAERTGGSVSTLTIQRTQQEDSAVYLCASSGTVRPIYEQYFGPGTRLTVT.